This is a list of T cell receptor beta chains from one sample in a study of beta chain features in type 1 diabetes. The method was immunoSEQ multiplex PCR; TCRdb's version includes in-frame clones alone and lacks a portion of them. The sample holds about 650,000 clones; 9.5% to 15% are singletons and the top ten take roughly 0.11%. Sequencing input: naive CD4+ T cells from blood. These receptors all come from a man aged 30 to 45 with type 1 diabetes. CDR3s include the opening cysteine and the closing phenylalanine or tryptophan. The order of the fields is D gene, V gene, CDR3 protein. The D gene is left open where the match is weak.

D gene: .; V gene: TRBV5-4; CDR3 protein: CASSLGASPGASTDTQYF
D gene: .; V gene: TRBV5-1; CDR3 protein: CASSPGSGETQYF
D gene: .; V gene: TRBV7-9; CDR3 protein: CASSLQHPSTEAFF
D gene: .; V gene: TRBV23-1; CDR3 protein: CASSQSRQRSSYNEQFF
D gene: .; V gene: TRBV7-2; CDR3 protein: CASSPKPTGNPRADTQYF
D gene: .; V gene: TRBV5-4; CDR3 protein: CASSWGQDMNTEAFF
D gene: .; V gene: TRBV2; CDR3 protein: CATIEGGAGTDTQYF
D gene: .; V gene: TRBV4-1; CDR3 protein: CASSQEGGGSGEQFF
D gene: .; V gene: TRBV19; CDR3 protein: CASSIRSGSYEQYF
D gene: .; V gene: TRBV10-3; CDR3 protein: CAISDGGIHTGELFF
D gene: .; V gene: TRBV15; CDR3 protein: CATSPRAGIEGAHEQFF
D gene: .; V gene: TRBV11-2; CDR3 protein: CASSPPGAGYEQYF
D gene: TRBD2; V gene: TRBV29-1; CDR3 protein: CSVRTSGGAGVDTQYF
D gene: .; V gene: TRBV7-9; CDR3 protein: CASSEDVGSGANVLTF
D gene: .; V gene: TRBV7-2; CDR3 protein: CASSINRDSYEQYF